The 29 T cell receptor beta chains below all came from one sample that was sequenced in a study of blood T cell repertoires in COVID-19. Assay used: immunoSEQ multiplex PCR; TCRdb lists only in-frame clones, some missing. The table includes around 19,000 clones, over 75% detected once. Sequenced material: peripheral blood. These receptors were taken from a man aged 35-49 years with active or convalescent COVID-19.

This clone was picked up a small number of times. This rearrangement joins TRBV7-9 to TRBJ1-2; 10 bases agree with TRBD1. The CDR3 contains 14 residues. Germline trimming cut 5 bases from V and 3 bases from J; bases unmatched to any gene: 3. Germline values: CDR1 SEHNR, CDR2 FQNEAQ (reference sequence). CDR3 sequence: CASSLGTGDYGYTF. The DNA for the CDR3 is TGTGCCAGCAGCCTGGGGACAGGGGACTATGGCTACACCTTC.

The CDR3, as DNA: TGCGCCAGCAGCTTTTCTGGGACAGGCTCCTACAATGAGCAGTTCTTC. Protein product: CASSFSGTGSYNEQFF. The chain uses TRBV5-1 and TRBJ2-1; 8 bases are a match to TRBD1. The CDR3 totals 16 residues. Germline V gives CDR1 SGHRS, CDR2 YFSETQ. After removal of 2 bases from V and 0 bases from J, the junction contained 4 bases not matched to a gene.

The rearrangement links TRBV30 to TRBJ1-1, with TRBD1 matching over 9 bases. Germline CDR1 is GTSNPN and CDR2 is SVGIG (reference sequence). This CDR3 has 13 amino acids. Trimming took 4 bases from V and 3 from J; bases not matched to a gene: 3. The CDR3 sequence is CAWTRDRDTEAFF. The CDR3 DNA reads as TGTGCCTGGACCCGGGACAGGGACACTGAAGCTTTCTTT.

The genes are TRBV2 and TRBJ1-6; TRBD1 is a possible D gene (5 bases). Trimming took off 6 bases at V and 4 bases at J, with 10 bases between the two ends. Germline values: CDR1 SNHLY, CDR2 FYNNEI. CDR3 length equals 14 residues. The CDR3, as DNA: TGTGCCAGCAGCCCGACAGAATATAATTCACCCCTCCACTTT. It is translated as CASSPTEYNSPLHF.

This chain connects TRBV11-3 to TRBJ1-6; no definite D call. V was cut by 5 bases and J by 8 bases, with 10 bases left in between. Looked up from germline, CDR1 is SGHNT and CDR2 is YENEEA. This CDR3 comprises 13 residues. DNA of the CDR3: TGTGCCAGCAGCGATTTACCGGATTCACCCCTCCACTTT. As protein: CASSDLPDSPLHF.

The chain joins TRBV19 to TRBJ1-6, with D possibly matching TRBD1 (5 bases). Germline V gene data show CDR1 as LNHDA and CDR2 as SQIVND (reference sequence). The CDR3 consists of 13 residues. Trimming cost V 3 bases and J 9 bases, with 9 bases left between them. DNA of the CDR3: TGTGCCAGTAGTATTCAGGGCCTTTCACCCCTCCACTTT. Protein product: CASSIQGLSPLHF.

This sequence joins TRBV27 and TRBJ2-2; 9 bases are a match to TRBD2. The trim removed 6 bases at V and 3 bases at J, leaving 17 bases unmatched. The CDR3 contains 19 residues. The germline V gene encodes CDR1 MNHEY and CDR2 SMNVEV (reference sequence). CDR3 bases: TGTGCCAGCAGCTTAGTCCGCTCGTTAGCGGGGGCTTACACCGGGGAGCTGTTTTTT. It specifies CASSLVRSLAGAYTGELFF.

This clone has more than one count but fewer than ten. This chain joins TRBV27 and TRBJ1-1; D unclear. CDR3 size: 15 residues. The ends were cut back, 3 bases at V and 3 bases at J, with 14 bases in the middle. From germline, CDR1 is MNHEY and CDR2 SMNVEV (reference sequence). CDR3 nucleotides: TGTGCCAGCAGTTTTAGCTCACTCGTCGACACTGAAGCTTTCTTT. Translation gives CASSFSSLVDTEAFF.

The chain combines TRBV29-1 with TRBJ2-5, with D maybe TRBD2 (5 bases). Looked up from germline, CDR1 is SQVTM and CDR2 is ANQGSEA. Trimming shortened V by 6 bases and J by 2 bases, and 10 bases separated the two germline ends. CDR3 size: 12 residues. The CDR3 sequence: CSVEPGQETQYF. Written as DNA, the CDR3 is TGCAGCGTCGAGCCGGGACAAGAGACCCAGTACTTC. Combining the CDR3 with reference TRBV29-1 and TRBJ2-5 gives the whole variable domain SAVISQKPSRDICQRGTSLTIQCQVDSQVTMMFWYRQQPGQSLTLIATANQGSEATYESGFVIDKFPISRPNLTFSTLTVSNMSPEDSSIYLCSVEPGQETQYFGPGTRLLVL.

The gene calls are TRBV4-1 and TRBJ2-5; 13 bases line up with TRBD2. Germline V CDR1 and CDR2: MGHRA, YSYEKL. J gave up 7 bases and V 6 bases, and 11 bases lay outside the gene matches. This CDR3 spans 16 amino acids. The CDR3 sequence is CASRPPGLAGLGTQYF. The CDR3 coding sequence is TGCGCCAGCAGACCGCCGGGACTAGCGGGGCTAGGGACCCAGTACTTC.

This clone was seen only a few times. The chain is built from TRBV29-1 and TRBJ1-3; D call uncertain. The germline V and J ends were trimmed by 2 bases and 0 bases, with 5 bases remaining between them. Germline V gives CDR1 SQVTM, CDR2 ANQGSEA. The CDR3 sequence is 13 residues long. CDR3 sequence (DNA): TGCAGCGTTGAACATCACTCTGGAAACACCATATATTTT. Amino acids: CSVEHHSGNTIYF.

The CDR3 loop reads CASSSGLAGVETQYF. The CDR3 coding sequence is TGTGCCAGCAGCTCGGGACTAGCGGGGGTAGAGACCCAGTACTTC. This chain links TRBV7-2 with TRBJ2-5; 14 bases line up with TRBD2. V was pared by 4 bases and J by 4 bases, with 2 bases of the junction left unmatched. Germline-derived CDR1 and CDR2 are SGHTA and FQGNSA. The CDR3 runs 15 residues.

The chain recombines TRBV9 with TRBJ1-1; 7 bases line up with TRBD1. Germline CDR1 reads SGDLS; CDR2 reads YYNGEE. V lost 4 bases to trimming and J lost 4 bases; unmatched junction nucleotides: 7. The CDR3 consists of 14 residues. As DNA, the CDR3 is TGTGCCAGCAGCAGCCGACAGGGTGGCACTGAAGCTTTCTTT. This translates into CASSSRQGGTEAFF.

This CDR3 reads CASRIGLASEQYF. The DNA for the CDR3 is TGTGCCAGCAGGATCGGACTAGCTTCCGAGCAGTACTTC. The gene calls are TRBV6-5 and TRBJ2-7; 8 nucleotides agree with TRBD2. J was trimmed by 6 bases and V by 6 bases; bases with no gene match: 7. Germline lookup yields CDR1 MNHEY and CDR2 SVGAGI. This CDR3 has 13 residues.

The chain joins TRBV27 to TRBJ1-4, with unresolved D. Trimming stripped 7 bases from V and 8 bases from J, with 23 bases between. Germline assignment: CDR1 MNHEY and CDR2 SMNVEV (reference sequence). There are 16 residues in the CDR3. CDR3 sequence: CASTRVPSYGGEKLFF. CDR3 in DNA: TGTGCCAGCACTAGAGTCCCCAGTTATGGAGGGGAAAAACTGTTTTTT. The full variable domain, completed using reference TRBV27 and TRBJ1-4, is EAQVTQNPRYLITVTGKKLTVTCSQNMNHEYMSWYRQDPGLGLRQIYYSMNVEVTDKGDVPEGYKVSRKEKRNFPLILESPSPNQTSLYFCASTRVPSYGGEKLFFGSGTQLSVL.

The chain combines TRBV30 with TRBJ1-1; tentative D call: TRBD1 (6 bases). CDR1 is GTSNPN, CDR2 SVGIG, per germline (reference sequence). The CDR3 length is 14 residues. V gave up 2 bases and J gave up 1 base, with 11 bases separating them. CDR3 region: CAWSRGRGNTEAFF. The CDR3 DNA reads as TGTGCCTGGAGTCGAGGCAGGGGGAACACTGAAGCTTTCTTT.

The genes are TRBV4-2 and TRBJ2-7; D might be TRBD1 (5 bases). The V end lost 2 bases, the J end lost 4 bases, and 12 bases lay between the germline ends. The germline V gene encodes CDR1 LGHNA and CDR2 YNFKEQ. This CDR3 has 14 residues. The CDR3 is CASSQRGLGYEQYF. The DNA of the CDR3 is TGTGCCAGCAGCCAAAGGGGCCTGGGATACGAGCAGTACTTC.

The V call is TRBV5-1, the J call TRBJ1-1; D remains ambiguous. This CDR3 spans 13 amino acids. The V gene lost 4 bases and the J gene lost 6 bases, with 13 bases spanning the gap. The germline V gene has CDR1 SGHRS and CDR2 YFSETQ. The CDR3 sequence: CASSAMLAAEAFF. As DNA, the CDR3 is TGCGCCAGCAGCGCCATGTTGGCGGCTGAAGCTTTCTTT.

The gene calls are TRBV18 and TRBJ1-1; 7 bases match TRBD1. With V trimmed by 1 base and J by 4 bases, 0 bases remained unmatched. There are 13 residues in the CDR3. Germline CDR1 and CDR2: KGHSH and LQKENI. The CDR3 region is CASSPQGATEAFF. CDR3 in DNA: TGTGCCAGCTCACCACAGGGGGCCACTGAAGCTTTCTTT.

CDR3 DNA: TGTGCCAGCAGCTTAGACAGGGTTGAACGTGGAGCTTTCTTT. This translates into CASSLDRVERGAFF. This sequence joins TRBV7-9 and TRBJ1-1; D may be TRBD1 (6 bases). V lost 1 base and J lost 10, with 16 bases in between. Germline V gene sequence: CDR1 SEHNR, CDR2 FQNEAQ (reference sequence). CDR3 length: 14 residues. The entire variable domain, with the rest obtained from reference TRBV7-9 and TRBJ1-1, is as follows: DTGVSQNPRHKITKRGQNVTFRCDPISEHNRLYWYRQTLGQGPEFLTYFQNEAQLEKSRLLSDRFSAERPKGSFSTLEIQRTEQGDSAMYLCASSLDRVERGAFFGQGTRLTVV.

The chain uses TRBV5-1 and TRBJ1-1; unclear D gene. Germline values: CDR1 SGHRS, CDR2 YFSETQ. This CDR3 is built from 15 residues. The germline V and J ends were trimmed by 0 bases and 5 bases, with 14 bases remaining between them. CDR3 residues: CASSLAGPLNTEAFF. The CDR3 DNA is TGCGCCAGCAGCTTGGCTGGGCCTCTTAATACTGAAGCTTTCTTT.

The chain couples TRBV9 to TRBJ2-1; 7 bases align to TRBD1. The CDR3 loop spans 13 amino acids. Trimming cost V 4 bases and J 10 bases; bases outside gene matches: 8. Per germline, CDR1 SGDLS and CDR2 YYNGEE. The CDR3 DNA reads TGTGCCAGCAGCATCGGGACAGTAAGCGAGCAGTTCTTC. Translating gives CASSIGTVSEQFF.

The sample holds a few counts of this clone. The V and J genes are TRBV9 and TRBJ1-3, with D possibly matching TRBD1 (5 bases). V gave up 4 bases and J gave up 2 bases, with 13 bases separating them. The CDR3 has 15 amino acids. CDR1 and CDR2 from the germline V gene are SGDLS and YYNGEE. CDR3 sequence: CASSPGHFPGNTIYF. The CDR3 DNA sequence: TGTGCCAGCAGCCCCGGACACTTTCCTGGAAACACCATATATTTT.

This sequence joins TRBV27 and TRBJ1-2, with 9 bases lining up with TRBD1. The CDR3 totals 15 residues. The germline CDR1 and CDR2 sequences are MNHEY and SMNVEV (reference sequence). V gave up 5 bases and J gave up 7 bases; unmatched junction bases: 11. The CDR3 region has the DNA TGTGCCAGCAGTACCCGGATACAGGGGGCGCGTGGCTACACCTTC. This gives the protein CASSTRIQGARGYTF.

The chain combines TRBV7-2 with TRBJ1-1; 7 nucleotides align to TRBD1. In germline, CDR1 is SGHTA, CDR2 FQGNSA. The V segment lost 3 bases and the J segment 5 bases; nucleotides outside the gene matches: 9. The CDR3 length is 15 residues. The CDR3 protein is CASSFKPQGGTEAFF. The CDR3 DNA follows: TGTGCCAGCAGCTTTAAGCCCCAGGGGGGAACTGAAGCTTTCTTT.

The chain is built from TRBV7-2 and TRBJ2-7; 7 bases match TRBD2. The CDR3 loop spans 15 amino acids. The V and J ends lost 0 bases and 2 bases, in that order; junction bases with no gene match: 4. Germline V gene sequence: CDR1 SGHTA, CDR2 FQGNSA. CDR3 sequence reads: CASSLAGGVTYEQYF. Here the CDR3 DNA reads TGTGCCAGCAGCTTAGCGGGGGGGGTTACCTACGAGCAGTACTTC.

The V call is TRBV6-6, the J call TRBJ1-5, with no clear D. The V end was cut by 2 bases, the J end by 6 bases, with 11 bases between. CDR1 is MNHNY and CDR2 is SVGAGI in the germline V gene (reference sequence). The CDR3 is made up of 14 amino acids. CDR3 protein: CASSYVGEGQPQHF. CDR3 bases: TGTGCCAGCAGTTACGTCGGGGAGGGTCAGCCCCAGCATTTT.

This clone was detected once. The chain is built from TRBV9 and TRBJ2-1; D possibly corresponds to TRBD1 (5 bases). The germline V gene encodes CDR1 SGDLS and CDR2 YYNGEE. V was clipped by 6 bases and J by 2 bases, with 12 bases between them. This CDR3 has 14 residues. The DNA for the CDR3 is TGTGCCAGCAATCCAGGGTTTACCTACAATGAGCAGTTCTTC. Translation: CASNPGFTYNEQFF. Using reference TRBV9 and TRBJ2-1 for the parts outside the CDR3, the full variable domain is DSGVTQTPKHLITATGQRVTLRCSPRSGDLSVYWYQQSLDQGLQFLIQYYNGEERAKGNILERFSAQQFPDLHSELNLSSLELGDSALYFCASNPGFTYNEQFFGPGTRLTVL.

The V and J genes are TRBV10-2 and TRBJ1-1; no reliable D call. Germline V gene data show CDR1 as WSHSY and CDR2 as SAAADI. V gave up 6 bases and J gave up 1 base, with 12 bases separating them. This CDR3 is built from 14 residues. CDR3 loop: CASRAINANTEAFF. The CDR3 region has the DNA TGCGCCAGCAGAGCTATCAATGCGAACACTGAAGCTTTCTTT.